This TCR beta chain was sequenced for a study of siplizumab effects on memory and regulatory T cells. Findings and caveats of the study: The average Treg-derived proportion among mappable alloreactive CD4+ clones was 65% to 80% with siplizumab versus about 27% in controls. Confirmation was lacking for the suppressive function of proliferating Tregs derived from siplizumab cultures.

Germline-derived CDR1 and CDR2 are SEHNR and FQNEAQ (reference sequence). The length of the CDR3 is 12 residues. V was trimmed by 8 bases and J by 3 bases, leaving 11 bases between them. The protocol was immunoSEQ multiplex PCR, while the TCRdb copy is restricted to in-frame clones and leaves out a portion. The sample holds approximately 100,000 clones, more than 90% seen once. Comments on this clone: Its antigen is currently unknown.

The clonotype originates from a human donor in good health. Some clones in this sample may be carry-over from other donors' samples. Sequenced sample: CD4+ T cells sorted from blood. This chain links TRBV7-9 with TRBJ2-7, with D maybe TRBD1 (5 bases). CDR3 DNA sequence: TGTGCCAGCGACAGTCCCTTCTACGAGCAGTACTTC. It specifies CASDSPFYEQYF. The full variable domain, completed using reference TRBV7-9 and TRBJ2-7, is DTGVSQNPRHKITKRGQNVTFRCDPISEHNRLYWYRQTLGQGPEFLTYFQNEAQLEKSRLLSDRFSAERPKGSFSTLEIQRTEQGDSAMYLCASDSPFYEQYFGPGTRLTVT.